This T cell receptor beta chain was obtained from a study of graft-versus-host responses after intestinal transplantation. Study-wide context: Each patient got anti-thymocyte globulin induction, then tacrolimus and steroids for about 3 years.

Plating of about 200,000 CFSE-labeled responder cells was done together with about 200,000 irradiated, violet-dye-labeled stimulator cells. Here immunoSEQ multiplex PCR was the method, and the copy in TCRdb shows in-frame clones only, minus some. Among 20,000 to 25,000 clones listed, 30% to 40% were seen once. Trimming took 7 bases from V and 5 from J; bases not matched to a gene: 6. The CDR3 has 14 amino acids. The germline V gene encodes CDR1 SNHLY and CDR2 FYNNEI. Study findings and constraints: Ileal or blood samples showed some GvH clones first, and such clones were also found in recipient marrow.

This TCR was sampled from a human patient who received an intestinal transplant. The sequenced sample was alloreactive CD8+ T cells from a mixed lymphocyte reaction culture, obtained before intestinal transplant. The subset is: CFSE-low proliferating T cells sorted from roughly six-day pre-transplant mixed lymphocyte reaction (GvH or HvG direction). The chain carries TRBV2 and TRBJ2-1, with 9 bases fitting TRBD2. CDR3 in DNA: TGTGCCAGCATGGGAGCGGGGGGCAACAATGAGCAGTTCTTC. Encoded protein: CASMGAGGNNEQFF.